This T cell receptor beta chain was captured in a study of cytomegalovirus exposure and HLA in healthy donors. PCR amplification relied on 60 Vbeta primers (plus 13 Jbeta primers). Sequencing was performed with immunoSEQ multiplex PCR; in TCRdb, only in-frame clones are kept and a portion is missing. The sample yields 150,000 to 180,000 clones, 70% to 90% seen once. This clone turned up a few times. What it recognizes is unknown. The study, taken as a whole, reports: Both high specificity and high sensitivity reportedly marked the classifier's diagnosis of cytomegalovirus status.

Germline lookup yields CDR1 LNHDA and CDR2 SQIVND (reference sequence). The CDR3 has 14 residues. The V and J ends lost 4 bases and 3 bases respectively, with 12 bases between them. The genes are TRBV19 and TRBJ1-2; D gene unclear. Sequenced: PBMCs. The TCR originated in a woman aged 40 to 50 in good health and CMV-seropositive. The CDR3 DNA sequence: TGTGCCAGTAGTACTCCCGGACTAGACTATGGCTACACCTTC. Its translation: CASSTPGLDYGYTF.